A selection of T cell receptor beta chains follows, all from one sample in a study of vaccination effects on CD4 cells after COVID-19. No cognate antigen is known for these TCRs. Repertoires were generated with immunoSEQ multiplex PCR, while TCRdb's copy carries only in-frame clones and drops some. This sample yields about 19,000 clones, of which about 70% are seen a single time; 15% to 20% belongs to the top ten. Sequenced material: CD4+ T cells from PBMCs cultured with SARS-CoV-2 spike peptides, taken before COVID-19 vaccination. These receptors were collected from a human donor who had a prior SARS-CoV-2 infection. Both conserved end residues are part of each CDR3. Each record gives: clone size, V gene, J gene, D gene, CDR3 protein, CDR3 DNA. The D gene is left open where the match is weak. Clone size is stated in some rows and not others, as once, few, many or a class when expanded.

>few|TRBV6-1|TRBJ1-5|-
CASSEVGFRTSIDQPQHF
TGTGCCAGCAGTGAAGTTGGATTCCGGACAAGTATCGATCAGCCCCAGCATTTT
>-|TRBV29-1|TRBJ2-5|-
CSVTDSQETQYF
TGCAGCGTCACAGACAGCCAAGAGACCCAGTACTTC
>few|TRBV15|TRBJ2-2|-
CATSRALTGSGELFF
TGTGCCACCAGCAGAGCACTTACAGGGTCGGGGGAGCTGTTTTTT
>-|TRBV5-6|TRBJ1-4|-
CASTSVRDGGEKLFF
TGTGCCAGCACCTCTGTTCGGGACGGGGGTGAAAAACTGTTTTTT
>-|TRBV14|TRBJ2-7|-
CASSQVNSPYEQYF
TGTGCCAGCAGCCAAGTCAACAGCCCCTACGAGCAGTACTTC
>-|TRBV5-4|TRBJ2-3|-
CASTHPGQGGADTQYF
TGTGCCAGCACCCATCCCGGGCAGGGGGGCGCAGATACGCAGTATTTT
>-|TRBV6-1|TRBJ1-2|TRBD1
CASSENFYGTGSLGYGYTF
TGTGCCAGCAGTGAAAACTTTTATGGGACAGGATCCCTGGGCTATGGCTACACCTTC
>-|TRBV18|TRBJ2-7|TRBD1
CASSTGALSYEQYF
TGTGCCAGCTCCACAGGGGCCCTCTCCTACGAGCAGTACTTC
>-|TRBV2|TRBJ1-6|TRBD1
CASGIGTDYEFSPLHF
TGTGCCAGCGGCATCGGGACAGATTACGAATTTTCACCCCTCCACTTT
>-|TRBV20-1|TRBJ1-5|-
CSAIQPQHF
TGCAGTGCTATTCAGCCCCAGCATTTT